The source of this T cell receptor (beta chain) is a study of cytomegalovirus exposure and HLA in healthy donors. Study-wide points: Earlier analysis yielded a pattern in which most TCR beta V segments were productive about 90% or about 30% of the time.

This CDR3 contains 16 residues. Per the germline V gene, CDR1 is SGHNT and CDR2 is YYREEE (reference sequence). J lost 7 bases, V lost 0 bases, and 10 bases had no gene match. Primers included in the PCR were 60 Vbeta and 13 Jbeta primers. Sequencing was performed with immunoSEQ multiplex PCR; in TCRdb, only in-frame clones are kept and a portion is missing. In the table there are about 160,000 clones, approximately 81% of which are singletons. Note on this clone: Its antigen is still unknown.

The chain is built from TRBV5-4 and TRBJ1-2; the match to TRBD1 covers 9 bases. This receptor was taken from a boy between 2 and 10 years old in good health and CMV-seronegative. Sequenced sample: PBMCs. The CDR3 region is CASSLDWGQGLGGYTF. In DNA form, the CDR3 reads TGTGCCAGCAGCTTGGATTGGGGACAGGGTTTAGGTGGCTACACCTTC.